This TCR beta chain was obtained from a study of PD-1 blockade in classical Hodgkin lymphoma. Study outcomes and limitations: There was a significant rise in CD4+ TCR diversity by C4D1, with no such rise for CD8+. Complete responders had baseline diversity similar to newly diagnosed patients.

CDR3 size: 14 residues. The V segment lost 0 bases and the J segment 4 bases; nucleotides outside the gene matches: 2. From germline, CDR1 is SGDLS and CDR2 YYNGEE. TCRdb's table, derived via immunoSEQ multiplex PCR, lists solely in-frame clones and lacks some. Of some 13,000 clones in the sample, about 88% were seen once. All patients experienced relapse after autologous stem cell transplantation, and brentuximab vedotin exposure was variable. Points on this clone: Its antigen is not known.

Sequences were derived from peripheral blood mononuclear cells (PBMCs), sampled at baseline. This clonotype originated in a human donor with classical Hodgkin lymphoma. This chain links TRBV9 with TRBJ2-3, with 7 bases matching TRBD2. CDR3 in DNA: TGTGCCAGCAGCGTAGTAGGACTAGCAGATACGCAGTATTTT. Translating gives CASSVVGLADTQYF.